Included here is one T cell receptor beta chain sequence, with context. Its target is not known. Germline V gene sequence: CDR1 SGHDT, CDR2 YYEEEE. The CDR3 has 15 amino acids. Trimming took 1 base from V and 6 from J, leaving 13 bases between them. These data come from a study of cytomegalovirus exposure and HLA in healthy donors. Study-level information: The approximately 110 validation repertoires, a later analysis reported, used the same platform as the 550 to 700 repertoires from the first cohort.

Clones were sequenced by immunoSEQ multiplex PCR, and TCRdb holds only the in-frame ones, with some missing. This sample has about 73,000 clones, with around 90% found just once. Overall study findings and caveats: Whilst most TCR sequences proved rare, a subset of public TCRs occurred across many donors. According to a subsequent analysis, TCR clusters from the first cohort were inclined to appear together in the 120 validation repertoires. Associated with cytomegalovirus, according to the listing, were 150 to 200 TCR beta chains.

This sequence was found in a woman aged 18-29 years in good health and CMV-seropositive. The V gene is TRBV5-6, the J gene TRBJ2-2, with D perhaps TRBD2 (5 bases). What was sequenced was PBMCs. For the CDR3, the DNA is TGTGCCAGCAGCTTGTATGGATCGAGGGCCGGGGAGCTGTTTTTT. Translation gives CASSLYGSRAGELFF.